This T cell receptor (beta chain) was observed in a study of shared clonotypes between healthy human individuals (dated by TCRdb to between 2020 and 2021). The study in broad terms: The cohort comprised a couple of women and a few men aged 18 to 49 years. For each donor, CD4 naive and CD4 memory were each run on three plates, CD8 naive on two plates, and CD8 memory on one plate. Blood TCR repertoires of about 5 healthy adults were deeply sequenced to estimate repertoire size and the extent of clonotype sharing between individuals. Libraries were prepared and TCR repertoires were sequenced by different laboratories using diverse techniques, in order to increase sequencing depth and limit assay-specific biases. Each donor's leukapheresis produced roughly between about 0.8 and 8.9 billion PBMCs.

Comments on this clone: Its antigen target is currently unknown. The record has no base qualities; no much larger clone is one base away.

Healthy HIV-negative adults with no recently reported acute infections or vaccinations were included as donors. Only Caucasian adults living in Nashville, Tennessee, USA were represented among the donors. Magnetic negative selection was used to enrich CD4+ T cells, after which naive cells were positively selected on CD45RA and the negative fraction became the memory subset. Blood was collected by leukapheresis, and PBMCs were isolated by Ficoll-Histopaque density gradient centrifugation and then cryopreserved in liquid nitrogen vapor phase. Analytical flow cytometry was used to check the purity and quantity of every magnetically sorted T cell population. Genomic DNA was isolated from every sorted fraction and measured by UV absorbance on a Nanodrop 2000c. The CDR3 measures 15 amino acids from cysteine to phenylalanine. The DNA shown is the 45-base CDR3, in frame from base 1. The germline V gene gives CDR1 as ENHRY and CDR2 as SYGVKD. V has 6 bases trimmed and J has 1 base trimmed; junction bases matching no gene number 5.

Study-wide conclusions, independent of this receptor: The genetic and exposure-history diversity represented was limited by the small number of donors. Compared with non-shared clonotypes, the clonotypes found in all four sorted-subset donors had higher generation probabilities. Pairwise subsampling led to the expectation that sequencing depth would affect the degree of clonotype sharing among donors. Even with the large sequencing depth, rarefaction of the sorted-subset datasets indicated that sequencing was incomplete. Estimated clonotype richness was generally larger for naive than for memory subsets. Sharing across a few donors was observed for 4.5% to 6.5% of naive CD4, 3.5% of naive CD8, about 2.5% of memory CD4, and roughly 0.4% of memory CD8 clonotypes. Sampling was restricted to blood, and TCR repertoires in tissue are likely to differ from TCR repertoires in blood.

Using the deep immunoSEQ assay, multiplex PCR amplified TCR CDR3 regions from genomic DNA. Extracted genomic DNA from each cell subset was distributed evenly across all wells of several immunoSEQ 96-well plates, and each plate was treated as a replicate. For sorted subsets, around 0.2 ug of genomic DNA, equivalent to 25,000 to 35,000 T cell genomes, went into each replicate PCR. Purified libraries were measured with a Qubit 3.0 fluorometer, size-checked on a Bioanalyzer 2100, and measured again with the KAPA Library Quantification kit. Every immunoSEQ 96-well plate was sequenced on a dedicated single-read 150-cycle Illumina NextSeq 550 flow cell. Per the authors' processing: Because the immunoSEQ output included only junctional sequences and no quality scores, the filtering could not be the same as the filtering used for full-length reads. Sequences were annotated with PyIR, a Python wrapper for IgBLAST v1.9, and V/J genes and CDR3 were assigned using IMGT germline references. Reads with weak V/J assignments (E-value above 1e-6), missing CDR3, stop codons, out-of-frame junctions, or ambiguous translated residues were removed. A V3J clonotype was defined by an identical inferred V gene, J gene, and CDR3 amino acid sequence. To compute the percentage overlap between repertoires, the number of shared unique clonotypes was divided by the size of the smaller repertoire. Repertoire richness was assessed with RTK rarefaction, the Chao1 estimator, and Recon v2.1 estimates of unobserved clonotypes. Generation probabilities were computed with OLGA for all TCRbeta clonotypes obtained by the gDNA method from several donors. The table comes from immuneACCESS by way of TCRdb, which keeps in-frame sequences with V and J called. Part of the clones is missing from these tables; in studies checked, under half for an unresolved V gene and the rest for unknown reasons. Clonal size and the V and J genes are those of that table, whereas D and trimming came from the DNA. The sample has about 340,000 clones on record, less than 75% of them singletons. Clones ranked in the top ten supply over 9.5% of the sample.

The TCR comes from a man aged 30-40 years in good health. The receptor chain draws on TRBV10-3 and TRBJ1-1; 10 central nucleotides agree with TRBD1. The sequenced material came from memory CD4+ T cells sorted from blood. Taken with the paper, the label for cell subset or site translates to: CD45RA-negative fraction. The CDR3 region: CAIRERDRGNTEAFF. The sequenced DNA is TGTGCCATCAGGGAACGGGACAGGGGGAACACTGAAGCTTTCTTT.